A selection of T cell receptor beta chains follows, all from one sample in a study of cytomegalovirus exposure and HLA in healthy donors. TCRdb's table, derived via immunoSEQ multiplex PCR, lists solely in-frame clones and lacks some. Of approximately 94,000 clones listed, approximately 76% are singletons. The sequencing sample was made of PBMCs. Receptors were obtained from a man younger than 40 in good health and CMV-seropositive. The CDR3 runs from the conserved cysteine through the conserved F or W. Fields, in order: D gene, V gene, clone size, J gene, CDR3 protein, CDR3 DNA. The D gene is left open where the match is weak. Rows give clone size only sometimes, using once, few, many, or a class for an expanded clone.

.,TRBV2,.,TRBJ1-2,CASRLRVENYGYTF,TGTGCCAGCAGACTCAGGGTAGAGAACTATGGCTACACCTTC
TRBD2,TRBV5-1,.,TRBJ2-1,CASSPGGGVAGGPRNEQFF,TGCGCCAGCAGCCCTGGGGGAGGTGTAGCGGGGGGGCCTAGGAATGAGCAGTTCTTC
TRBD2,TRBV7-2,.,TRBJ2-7,CASSLGLAGDEQYF,TGTGCCAGCAGCTTGGGACTAGCGGGAGACGAGCAGTACTTC
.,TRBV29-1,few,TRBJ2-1,CSTLRGGDEQFF,TGCAGCACGCTGAGGGGGGGCGATGAGCAGTTCTTC
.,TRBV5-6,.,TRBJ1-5,CASSQTGVQPQHF,TGTGCCAGCAGCCAAACGGGGGTGCAGCCCCAGCATTTT
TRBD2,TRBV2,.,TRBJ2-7,CASSFGTSFYEQYF,TGTGCCAGCAGCTTCGGGACTAGTTTCTACGAGCAGTACTTC
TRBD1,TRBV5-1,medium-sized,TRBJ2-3,CASGAPGQDTDTQYF,TGCGCCAGCGGAGCACCGGGACAGGACACAGATACGCAGTATTTT
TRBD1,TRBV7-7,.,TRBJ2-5,CASSLGGPGGETQYF,TGTGCTAGCAGCTTGGGCGGGCCAGGGGGAGAGACCCAGTACTTC
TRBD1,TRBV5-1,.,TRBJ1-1,CASSFPRTGGGTEAFF,TGCGCCAGCAGCTTCCCTCGGACAGGGGGAGGCACTGAAGCTTTCTTT
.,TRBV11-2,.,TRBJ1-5,CASSQGGVGQPQHF,TGTGCCAGCAGCCAGGGCGGGGTAGGACAGCCCCAGCATTTT
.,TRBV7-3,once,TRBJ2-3,CASSYLGGDTDTQYF,TGTGCCAGCAGCTACTTAGGGGGGGACACAGATACGCAGTATTTT
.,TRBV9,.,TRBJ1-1,CASSVEWEAEAFF,TGTGCCAGCAGCGTAGAATGGGAGGCTGAAGCTTTCTTT
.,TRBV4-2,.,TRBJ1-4,CASSEGPSDEKLFF,TGTGCCAGCAGCGAAGGGCCCAGCGATGAAAAACTGTTTTTT
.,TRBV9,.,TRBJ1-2,CASSVGETNYGYTF,TGTGCCAGCAGCGTAGGGGAGACTAACTATGGCTACACCTTC
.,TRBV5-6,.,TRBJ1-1,CASSLTRLNLEAFF,TGTGCCAGCAGCTTGACGAGGTTGAACCTTGAAGCTTTCTTT
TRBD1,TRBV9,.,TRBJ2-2,CASSDSGTGGRRRTGELFF,TGTGCCAGCAGCGATTCCGGGACAGGGGGTAGGCGGCGCACCGGGGAGCTGTTTTTT
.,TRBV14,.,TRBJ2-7,CASSQDYYEQYF,TGTGCCAGCAGCCAAGATTATTACGAGCAGTACTTC
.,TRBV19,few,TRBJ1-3,CASIPEDHSGNTIYF,TGTGCCAGTATTCCGGAGGACCACTCTGGAAACACCATATATTTT
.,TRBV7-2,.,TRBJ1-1,CASSPRVTPEAFF,TGTGCCAGCAGCCCCAGGGTAACCCCTGAAGCTTTCTTT
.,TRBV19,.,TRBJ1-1,CASSIDRLNTEAFF,TGTGCCAGTAGTATCGACAGGTTGAACACTGAAGCTTTCTTT
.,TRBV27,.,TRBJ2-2,CASSSQVNTGELFF,TGTGCCAGCAGTTCGCAGGTGAACACCGGGGAGCTGTTTTTT
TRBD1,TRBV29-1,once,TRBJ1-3,CSVGTGPSGNTIYF,TGCAGCGTGGGGACAGGGCCATCTGGAAACACCATATATTTT
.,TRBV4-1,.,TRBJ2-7,CASSQEEGAFSYEQYF,TGCGCCAGCAGCCAAGAGGAGGGGGCTTTTTCCTACGAGCAGTACTTC
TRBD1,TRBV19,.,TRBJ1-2,CASSIDLQGRKHGYTF,TGTGCCAGTAGTATAGATCTACAGGGGCGCAAGCATGGCTACACCTTC
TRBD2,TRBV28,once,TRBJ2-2,CASSPGGTGTGELFF,TGTGCCAGCTCCCCGGGGGGGACGGGCACCGGGGAGCTGTTTTTT
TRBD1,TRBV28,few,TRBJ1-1,CASLRTGDAEAFF,TGTGCCAGCCTCCGAACAGGGGACGCTGAAGCTTTCTTT
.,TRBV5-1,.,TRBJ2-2,CASSFRQALTGELFF,TGCGCCAGCAGCTTCCGACAGGCCCTCACCGGGGAGCTGTTTTTT